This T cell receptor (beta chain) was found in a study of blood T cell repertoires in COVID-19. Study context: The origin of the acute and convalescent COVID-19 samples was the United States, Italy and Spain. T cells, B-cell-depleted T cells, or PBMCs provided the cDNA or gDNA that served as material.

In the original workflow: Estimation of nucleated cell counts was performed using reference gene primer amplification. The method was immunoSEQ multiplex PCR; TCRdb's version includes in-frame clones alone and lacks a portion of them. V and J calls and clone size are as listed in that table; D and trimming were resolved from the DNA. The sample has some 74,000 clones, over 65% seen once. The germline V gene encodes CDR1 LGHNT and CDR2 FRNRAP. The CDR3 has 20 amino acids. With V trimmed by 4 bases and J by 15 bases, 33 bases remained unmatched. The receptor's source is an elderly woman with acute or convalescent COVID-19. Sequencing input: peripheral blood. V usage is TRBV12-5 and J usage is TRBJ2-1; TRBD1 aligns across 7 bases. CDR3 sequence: CASGSPDRKPPRTFLSPPFF. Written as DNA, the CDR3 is TGTGCTAGTGGTTCCCCGGACAGGAAACCCCCACGGACCTTTCTAAGCCCCCCGTTCTTC.